The 25 T cell receptor beta chains reported below all come from one sample, sequenced in a study of Graves' ophthalmopathy and Graves' hyperthyroidism. Amplified material comprised TCR beta CDR3 regions derived from RNA transcripts. An initial RT-PCR round employing HTBI primers preceded a second-round multiplex PCR. TCRdb reprocessed the multiplex PCR reads via MiXCR and lists one record per CDR3 protein. The sample includes 650,000 to 900,000 distinct CDR3 sequences, 40% of them seen just once. The specimen sequenced was peripheral blood. Receptors originate from an adult man with Graves' ophthalmopathy.

This rearrangement joins TRBV7-9 to TRBJ2-6; no clear D. This CDR3 has 13 amino acids. The ends were cut back, 4 bases at V and 11 bases at J, with 12 bases in the middle. In germline, CDR1 is SEHNR, CDR2 FQNEAQ (reference sequence). CDR3 amino acids: CASSSLWSYVLTF. The DNA of the CDR3 is TGTGCCAGCAGCTCACTGTGGTCCTACGTCCTGACTTTC.

This clonotype has a handful of counts. The chain recombines TRBV7-9 with TRBJ2-7, with 10 nucleotides matching TRBD2. Trimming removed 3 bases from V and 0 bases from J; junction bases left unmatched: 5. Germline CDR1 SEHNR, CDR2 FQNEAQ (reference sequence). CDR3 length equals 16 residues. The CDR3 here is CASSLSGRGLSYEQYF. For the CDR3, the DNA is TGTGCCAGCAGCTTGAGCGGGAGGGGACTCTCCTACGAGCAGTACTTC.

The chain employs TRBV4-1 and TRBJ1-4, with 8 bases aligning to TRBD1. J gave up 5 bases and V 4 bases, and 3 bases lay outside the gene matches. The germline V gene has CDR1 MGHRA and CDR2 YSYEKL. The CDR3 spans 14 residues. The CDR3 sequence is CASSPNRGNEKLFF. DNA for the CDR3: TGCGCCAGCAGCCCGAACAGGGGGAATGAAAAACTGTTTTTT.

The rearrangement joins TRBV7-9 to TRBJ2-6, with 11 bases fitting TRBD1. Germline assignment: CDR1 SEHNR and CDR2 FQNEAQ (reference sequence). After removal of 5 bases from V and 1 base from J, the junction contained 13 bases not matched to a gene. CDR3 length equals 20 residues. CDR3 sequence reads: CASSRWTGGPGGSGANVLTF. DNA for the CDR3: TGTGCCAGCAGCCGGTGGACAGGGGGCCCCGGGGGATCTGGGGCCAACGTCCTGACTTTC.

The V and J genes are TRBV7-9 and TRBJ1-1, with no clear D. Trimming removed 6 bases from V and 5 bases from J, with 19 bases in between. There are 15 residues in the CDR3. Germline V gene sequence: CDR1 SEHNR, CDR2 FQNEAQ (reference sequence). CDR3 in amino acids: CASSAGLLGGTEAFF. The CDR3 DNA is TGTGCCAGCAGTGCGGGGTTATTGGGTGGGACTGAAGCTTTCTTT.

This clonotype was recorded at least ten times. This chain joins TRBV2 and TRBJ2-7; TRBD1 matches 7 bases. The trim removed 4 bases at V and 1 base at J, leaving 7 bases unmatched. Germline loops: CDR1 SNHLY, CDR2 FYNNEI. The CDR3 totals 15 residues. Here the CDR3 reads CASSGQGSRSYEQYF. The CDR3 DNA sequence: TGTGCCAGCAGTGGACAGGGCAGTCGGTCCTACGAGCAGTACTTC.

This chain joins TRBV20-1 and TRBJ1-5; no clear D gene. The V and J ends lost 6 bases and 4 bases respectively, with 10 bases between them. Per germline, CDR1 DFQATT and CDR2 SNEGSKA (reference sequence). The CDR3 has 12 amino acids. As DNA, the CDR3 is TGCAGTGCCACAATGCCTAATCAGCCCCAGCATTTT. Translating gives CSATMPNQPQHF.

This clonotype was seen at least ten times. This chain links TRBV7-9 with TRBJ1-2; tentatively, D is TRBD1 (5 bases). The germline V gene has CDR1 SEHNR and CDR2 FQNEAQ (reference sequence). V was clipped by 2 bases and J by 8 bases, with 12 bases between them. This CDR3 spans 13 amino acids. The CDR3 DNA sequence: TGTGCCAGCAGCTTAATCAGGGAAGGCGGCTACACCTTC. Its protein is CASSLIREGGYTF.

The chain has TRBV2 and TRBJ1-5, with TRBD1 as a possible D gene (6 bases). Per germline, CDR1 SNHLY and CDR2 FYNNEI. The V end lost 5 bases, the J end lost 1 base, and 21 bases lay between the germline ends. CDR3 length equals 18 residues. CDR3 residues: CASSYRFGGQISNQPQHF. The CDR3 DNA reads as TGTGCCAGCAGTTATCGGTTCGGGGGGCAGATCAGCAATCAGCCCCAGCATTTT.

The chain combines TRBV29-1 with TRBJ2-5, with D uncertain. V was trimmed by 2 bases and J by 2 bases, leaving 9 bases between them. The CDR3 is 13 amino acids. Germline V gene sequence: CDR1 SQVTM, CDR2 ANQGSEA. The CDR3 nucleotides are TGCAGCGTTGAAAGGACCCGACAAGAGACCCAGTACTTC. Translation: CSVERTRQETQYF.

In its sample, this clonotype was seen a few times. CDR3: CASSRVAATKETQYF. The CDR3 DNA reads as TGTGCCAGCAGCCGCGTAGCAGCAACGAAAGAGACCCAGTACTTC. V is TRBV7-6 and J is TRBJ2-5; no clear D gene. Trimming removed 5 bases at V and 3 bases at J, with 16 bases between. The CDR3 has 15 residues. CDR1 and CDR2 from the germline V gene are SGHVS and FNYEAQ.

This chain joins TRBV19 and TRBJ2-6; D remains unclear. The germline gives CDR1 LNHDA, CDR2 SQIVND (reference sequence). The CDR3 covers 17 residues. Deletions cut 6 bases from V and 0 bases from J, with 15 bases between. The CDR3 loop is CASSTDAVSSGANVLTF. CDR3 nucleotides: TGTGCCAGTAGCACAGATGCGGTCAGCTCTGGGGCCAACGTCCTGACTTTC.

This clonotype was counted at least ten times. The CDR3 nucleotides read TGTGCCAGCAGCGCGACAGAGCTTAGTGGCTACACCTTC. Protein sequence: CASSATELSGYTF. The rearrangement uses TRBV9 and TRBJ1-2, with a tentative D call TRBD1 (5 bases). The germline V and J ends were trimmed by 3 bases and 7 bases, with 13 bases remaining between them. The CDR3 length is 13 residues. Germline CDR1 is SGDLS and CDR2 is YYNGEE.

The rearrangement links TRBV10-3 to TRBJ1-5; D ambiguous. Germline assignment: CDR1 ENHRY and CDR2 SYGVKD. Trimming took 5 bases from V and 1 from J, leaving 6 bases between them. There are 13 residues in the CDR3. This CDR3 is CAISYSSNQPQHF. CDR3 nucleotides: TGTGCCATCAGTTACAGCAGCAATCAGCCCCAGCATTTT.

A word on this clonotype: Sequence at one end of the junction differs from germline and may be a read error. The gene calls are TRBV6-5 and TRBJ1-4, with D hard to call. CDR1 is MNHEY, CDR2 SVGAGI, per germline. The CDR3 is 13 residues long. The CDR3: CASSYSVNEELFF. The CDR3 DNA is TGTGCCAGCAGTTACTCAGTTAATGAAGAACTGTTTTTT.

This clonotype was detected only a few times. The chain links TRBV10-3 to TRBJ1-1; TRBD1 matches 7 bases. Per germline, CDR1 ENHRY and CDR2 SYGVKD. The CDR3 spans 14 residues. Trimming removed 10 bases from V and 1 base from J; junction bases left unmatched: 9. The CDR3 spells CASINDRANTEAFF. The CDR3, as DNA: TGTGCCAGCATTAACGACAGGGCGAACACTGAAGCTTTCTTT.

In this sample, this clonotype turned up a few times. The V gene is TRBV11-2, the J gene TRBJ1-1; D unresolved. The CDR3 spans 14 residues. The V gene lost 7 bases and the J gene lost 3 bases, with 15 bases spanning the gap. Germline V lookup: CDR1 SGHAT, CDR2 FQNNGV. CDR3 sequence: CASTPLPRHTEAFF. The CDR3 DNA reads as TGTGCCAGCACCCCGCTCCCTCGGCACACTGAAGCTTTCTTT. The full variable domain, its missing parts supplied by reference TRBV11-2 and TRBJ1-1, is EAGVAQSPRYKIIEKRQSVAFWCNPISGHATLYWYQQILGQGPKLLIQFQNNGVVDDSQLPKDRFSAERLKGVDSTLKIQPAKLEDSAVYLCASTPLPRHTEAFFGQGTRLTVV.

This clonotype was detected only a few times. The rearrangement links TRBV7-9 to TRBJ2-7, with D possibly TRBD1 on 6 matching bases. Germline V gene data show CDR1 as SEHNR and CDR2 as FQNEAQ (reference sequence). With 2 bases removed from V and 0 bases from J, the gap between germline ends came to 11 bases. CDR3 length: 15 amino acids. The CDR3: CASSLSGGHSYEQYF. In DNA form, the CDR3 reads TGTGCCAGCAGCTTAAGTGGGGGCCACTCCTACGAGCAGTACTTC.

The chain uses TRBV11-1 and TRBJ2-7; TRBD1 or TRBD2 may be the D gene (5 bases each). CDR1 is SGHAT and CDR2 is FQDESV in the germline V gene (reference sequence). The CDR3 totals 15 residues. Trimming removed 0 bases from V and 2 bases from J, with 11 bases in between. The CDR3 nucleotides are TGTGCCAGCAGCTTAGCCGCAGGGAGAGCCTACGAGCAGTACTTC. It yields the protein CASSLAAGRAYEQYF.

At least ten counts were recorded for this clonotype. The chain is built from TRBV24-1 and TRBJ2-5, with TRBD1 matching over 9 bases. The germline V gene encodes CDR1 KGHDR and CDR2 SFDVKD. CDR3 length: 15 amino acids. V shed 6 bases, J shed 4 bases, and the junction held 8 bases outside the gene matches. The CDR3 coding sequence is TGTGCCACCAGTAAGACAGGGGGAGGAGGAGAGACCCAGTACTTC. Protein sequence: CATSKTGGGGETQYF.

The CDR3 here is CSLEGGSNQPQHF. The CDR3, as DNA: TGCAGCTTGGAGGGGGGATCCAATCAGCCCCAGCATTTT. The rearrangement links TRBV29-1 to TRBJ1-5; D might be TRBD1 (6 bases). In germline, CDR1 is SQVTM, CDR2 ANQGSEA. The V and J ends lost 8 bases and 3 bases respectively, with 14 bases between them. The CDR3 consists of 13 residues.

The chain couples TRBV2 to TRBJ2-7; no clear D gene. The CDR3 length is 14 residues. CDR1 is SNHLY and CDR2 is FYNNEI in the germline V gene. The germline V and J ends were trimmed by 7 bases and 0 bases, with 13 bases remaining between them. The CDR3 region is CASNPGRSSYEQYF. Written as DNA, the CDR3 is TGTGCCAGCAATCCGGGCCGAAGCTCCTACGAGCAGTACTTC.

This clonotype was found a few times. J is TRBJ1-1 and V is TRBV20-1; 7 nucleotides agree with TRBD1. Germline V lookup: CDR1 DFQATT, CDR2 SNEGSKA (reference sequence). V dropped 2 bases and J dropped 7; count of bases not matched to a gene: 7. The CDR3 length is 13 residues. The CDR3 loop is CSARSGGGIEAFF. The CDR3 DNA follows: TGCAGTGCTAGAAGTGGAGGGGGCATTGAAGCTTTCTTT.

With respect to this clonotype: Since the CDR3 does not end with the conserved phenylalanine or tryptophan, this likely comes from a read error. The rearrangement uses TRBV10-2 and TRBJ2-7; possible D gene TRBD1, 5 bases. The germline V gene has CDR1 WSHSY and CDR2 SAAADI. This CDR3 comprises 13 residues. V lost 3 bases to trimming and J lost 2 bases, with 8 bases between them. CDR3: CASSEGRAYEQYL. The DNA for the CDR3 is TGCGCCAGCAGTGAAGGCAGGGCCTACGAGCAGTACCTC.

The genes are TRBV7-9 and TRBJ2-5, with a possible D match to TRBD1 (6 bases). Germline CDR1 and CDR2: SEHNR and FQNEAQ (reference sequence). V lost 3 bases to trimming and J lost 2 bases, with 10 bases between them. The CDR3 runs to 14 residues. The CDR3 DNA is TGTGCCAGCAGCTTGAGTCAGGGGCAAGAGACCCAGTACTTC. Translating it yields CASSLSQGQETQYF.